This entry describes one T cell receptor beta chain. This CDR3 has 14 amino acids. V lost 3 bases and J lost 5, with 11 bases in between. CDR1 SGHTA and CDR2 FQGTGA come from the germline V gene. This sample was taken from a study of blood T cell repertoires in COVID-19. About the study: The samples span acute and convalescent COVID-19 from the United States, Italy and Spain. From T cells, B-cell-depleted T cells, or PBMCs came the material, which was cDNA or gDNA.

Clones were sequenced by immunoSEQ multiplex PCR, and TCRdb holds only the in-frame ones, with some missing. The repertoire holds over 100,000 clones, with over 75% as singletons. The V call is TRBV7-3, the J call TRBJ2-1; D is possibly TRBD2 (6 bases). Sequenced: peripheral blood. This receptor was identified in a man aged 55 to 70 with active or convalescent COVID-19. The CDR3 loop is CASSLGREDNEQFF. As DNA, the CDR3 is TGTGCCAGCAGCTTGGGGCGGGAAGACAATGAGCAGTTCTTC.